This record concerns one T cell receptor (beta chain) sequence. What it recognizes is unknown. The data originate from a study of cytomegalovirus exposure and HLA in healthy donors. Study details: Of several hundred genotyped donors, about 80% grouped in the Caucasian-associated ancestry cluster.

Germline CDR1 reads ENHRY; CDR2 reads SYGVKD. The CDR3 has 16 amino acids. V shed 6 bases, J shed 2 bases, and the junction held 8 bases outside the gene matches. The PCR contained 60 Vbeta and 13 Jbeta primers. Clones were sequenced by immunoSEQ multiplex PCR, and TCRdb holds only the in-frame ones, with some missing. The sample lists some 130,000 clones, around 80% seen once, with about 6.5% in the top ten. Study-wide results and limits: Investigators reported 150 to 200 TCR beta chains as tied to cytomegalovirus. The authors assumed roughly uniform sequencing depth across donors for presence/absence analyses.

Sequencing used PBMCs. The rearrangement joins TRBV10-3 to TRBJ2-2; 8 bases agree with TRBD1. The TCR comes from a man aged 40-49 years in good health and CMV-seropositive. The CDR3: CAISIDTGGNTGELFF. CDR3 nucleotides: TGTGCCATCAGCATCGACACAGGGGGAAACACCGGGGAGCTGTTTTTT.